This TCR beta chain was captured by sequencing in a study of blood T cell repertoires in COVID-19 (TCRdb year 2020). General notes on the study: Samples covering the acute and convalescent phases of COVID-19 were provided by collaborators in the United States, Italy and Spain. The prospective study material was composed of cDNA or gDNA derived from T cells, B-cell-depleted T cells, or PBMCs. The dataset comprised deeply sampled blood TCRbeta repertoires from subjects exposed to, actively infected with, or recovered from COVID-19. The repertoires were made available in a free public database intended to serve as a resource for research on the immune response to SARS-CoV-2. Samples were obtained from the ongoing ImmuneRACE study (first 160 participants) and from about 1,300 subjects provided by 6 global collaborators. Nearly every sample came with metadata listing a de-identified subject ID, COVID-19 status, age in years and sex. Where available, HLA class I and class II types were obtained from metadata supplied by the sample provider rather than from assay-based typing.

The CDR3 contains 15 residues, cysteine and phenylalanine counted. The retained sequence is limited to the CDR3, 45 bases, with the frame set at the first base. CDR1 is given as MDHEN and CDR2 as SYDVKM, both from the germline V gene. The germline V end is reduced by 3 bases and the J end by 3 bases; junction bases left unmatched: 6. The immunoSEQ Assay, a bias-controlled multiplex PCR, was used to amplify TCRbeta CDR3 regions from genomic DNA. Under the source paper's analysis protocol: The number of nucleated cells in each sample was estimated by amplification of reference gene primers within the assay. Sequence reads were collapsed and filtered to measure the absolute abundance of every unique TCRbeta CDR3 rearrangement. For each sample, productive Simpson clonality was calculated as the square root of Simpson's diversity index over productive rearrangements. TCRdb took this table from immuneACCESS and kept in-frame rearrangements with V and J called. Such tables lack part of the clones; where checked against another copy, unresolved V genes explain under half of the gap, and the rest is unexplained. That table is the source of V, J and clone size, and D and trimming were worked out from the DNA. The sample records approximately 300,000 clones, 70% to 90% of which are singletons. Roughly 5.3% of the sample lies in the top ten.

Participants in the prospective study were aged roughly 18 to 95 years, lived in 20 to 30 United States geographic areas, and enrolled through a virtual design. To assign participants to cohorts, the prospective study relied on clinical history that participants themselves reported in a screening survey and a study questionnaire. For ImmuneRACE Cohort 3, a participant was defined as recovered based on two consecutive negative NP/OP PCR tests, clearance by a healthcare professional, or resolution of symptoms. Each participant in the prospective study had whole blood, serum and a nasopharyngeal or oropharyngeal swab collected by mobile phlebotomists. Additional blood draws and questionnaires over an approximately two-month period could optionally be provided by prospective study participants. Before DNA extraction, prospective study blood samples were shipped either frozen or at room temperature.

On the study overall, not on this receptor specifically: How much clinical and demographic metadata was included differed by source and by participant, and the metadata was provided uncurated.

Remarks on this clone: Its recognized antigen is unknown. Nothing much larger sits one base from this clone, and base qualities are not available.

The chain couples TRBV28 to TRBJ1-1; 8 junctional bases match TRBD1. This receptor was obtained from a woman under 40 who had recovered from COVID-19. Sequenced: PBMCs or T cells enriched from blood (not recorded which). Read as DNA, the sequence is TGTGCCAGCAGTTTGGGGCAGGGGGCGGACACTGAAGCTTTCTTT. Translated, it gives CASSLGQGADTEAFF.